The next 9 T cell receptor beta chains were all read from a single sample in a study of Ad26.COV2.S vaccination and SARS-CoV-2 variants. Clones were sequenced by immunoSEQ multiplex PCR, and TCRdb holds only the in-frame ones, with some missing. The sample lists about 400,000 clones, approximately 83% occurring once. As to treatment: some 19 received Ad26.COV2.S at low or high dose, single or two shots; about 5 received placebo; per-sample allocation not given. Following the first vaccine or placebo injection, samples were taken on day 63. The sequencing used peripheral blood, collected in a trial of Ad26.COV2.S vaccine versus placebo. All receptors come from a person between 18 and 59 years old who received the Ad26.COV2.S COVID-19 vaccine or a placebo.

The rearrangement uses TRBV6-5 and TRBJ1-1, with D possibly being TRBD1 (5 bases). Trimming left V 6 bases short and J 1 base short, with 15 bases between. CDR1 is MNHEY and CDR2 is SVGAGI in the germline V gene. There are 15 residues in the CDR3. DNA of the CDR3: TGTGCCAGCAGGGACAACGGGCGGGAGAACACTGAAGCTTTCTTT. This encodes CASRDNGRENTEAFF.

In regard to this clone: This sample also contains other DNA sequences that code for the same CDR3. V usage is TRBV19 and J usage is TRBJ1-5; D is possibly TRBD1 (5 bases). The germline V gene has CDR1 LNHDA and CDR2 SQIVND (reference sequence). V was cut by 4 bases and J by 2 bases, with 6 bases left in between. The CDR3 is 13 amino acids. Written as DNA, the CDR3 is TGTGCCAGTAGTACGGGGGGCAATCAGCCCCAGCATTTT. Protein product: CASSTGGNQPQHF.

V gene TRBV6-5 combines with J gene TRBJ1-2, with a tentative D call TRBD1 (6 bases). The ends were cut back, 7 bases at V and 8 bases at J, with 23 bases in the middle. CDR3 length: 15 residues. Per the germline V gene, CDR1 is MNHEY and CDR2 is SVGAGI. The CDR3 region has the DNA TGTGCCAGCACTTATAAAGGGAAACAGGGATACGGCTACACCTTC. Amino acids: CASTYKGKQGYGYTF.

V usage is TRBV24-1 and J usage is TRBJ2-7, with D perhaps matching TRBD1 (5 bases). Trimming cost V 3 bases and J 2 bases, with 10 bases left between them. Germline V gene lookup returns CDR1 KGHDR and CDR2 SFDVKD. The CDR3 is 14 residues long. The DNA for the CDR3 is TGTGCCACCAGTGATCCCCAGGGCCCCTACGAGCAGTACTTC. Amino acids: CATSDPQGPYEQYF.

The gene calls are TRBV5-1 and TRBJ2-3; D might be TRBD2 (6 bases). The germline gives CDR1 SGHRS, CDR2 YFSETQ. This CDR3 region has 14 residues. Trimming cost V 3 bases and J 5 bases, with 13 bases left between them. The CDR3 DNA is TGCGCCAGCAGCTCGACTAGTGGGGTAGATACGCAGTATTTT. Its translation: CASSSTSGVDTQYF.

V and J are TRBV29-1 and TRBJ2-3; D is undetermined. CDR1 is SQVTM and CDR2 is ANQGSEA in the germline V gene. V lost 4 bases, J lost 4 bases, and 12 bases lay in between. The CDR3 spans 13 residues. Here the CDR3 DNA reads TGCAGCGTTGCGGTCGGGTTGGCAGATACGCAGTATTTT. Its translation is CSVAVGLADTQYF.

V gene TRBV7-2 combines with J gene TRBJ2-2, with TRBD2 identical over 10 bases. Germline V gives CDR1 SGHTA, CDR2 FQGNSA. This CDR3 is 15 amino acids long. Trimming cost V 2 bases and J 7 bases; bases outside gene matches: 4. CDR3 nucleotides: TGTGCCAGCAGCTTATACCTAGCGGGAGACGGGGAGCTGTTTTTT. Translated: CASSLYLAGDGELFF.

V is TRBV6-5 and J is TRBJ2-1; 7 positions agree with TRBD2. The CDR3 is 16 amino acids. The germline gives CDR1 MNHEY, CDR2 SVGAGI. Losses at the gene ends were 2 bases for V and 6 bases for J; bases not matched to a gene: 10. The CDR3 spells CASSYIRLAVSNEQFF. As DNA, the CDR3 is TGTGCCAGCAGTTACATCCGACTAGCAGTTAGCAATGAGCAGTTCTTC.

The gene calls are TRBV11-2 and TRBJ2-1; 7 nucleotides agree with TRBD2. The CDR3 contains 15 residues. J gave up 0 bases and V 5 bases, and 4 bases lay outside the gene matches. Per germline, CDR1 SGHAT and CDR2 FQNNGV. The CDR3 coding sequence is TGTGCCAGCAGCCTAGCGGAATACTCCTACAATGAGCAGTTCTTC. It specifies CASSLAEYSYNEQFF.